This TCR beta chain comes out of a study of blood T cell repertoires in COVID-19. CDR1 and CDR2 (germline): SGHTA, FQGTGA. V was shortened by 4 bases and J by 6 bases, with 13 bases between the two germline ends. The CDR3 consists of 13 residues. Sequencing used immunoSEQ multiplex PCR; TCRdb keeps in-frame clones, though not all of them. This sample has over 200,000 clones, with 86% found just once. V is TRBV7-3 and J is TRBJ2-7, with TRBD2 as a possible D gene (6 bases). The sequence was obtained from a woman between 45 and 60 years old in a cohort exposed to, infected with or recovered from COVID-19 (not recorded which). Material: PBMCs or T cells enriched from blood (not recorded which). The CDR3 coding sequence is TGTGCCAGCAGCTCCTCCCAGGGAGGCGAGCAGTACTTC. As protein: CASSSSQGGEQYF. Supplemented by reference TRBV7-3 and TRBJ2-7, the full variable domain reads GAGVSQTPSNKVTEKGKYVELRCDPISGHTALYWYRQSLGQGPEFLIYFQGTGAADDSGLPNDRFFAVRPEGSVSTLKIQRTERGDSAVYLCASSSSQGGEQYFGPGTRLTVT.